This entry lists 29 T cell receptor beta chains sequenced from one sample in a study of tumor-infiltrating lymphocytes in localized non-small cell lung cancer. Clones were sequenced by immunoSEQ multiplex PCR, and TCRdb holds only the in-frame ones, with some missing. The sample has some 10,000 clones; roughly 63% are singletons. Sequencing was done on a sample of uninvolved lung tissue not adjacent to the tumor. All receptors derive from a human donor with non-small cell lung cancer.

The CDR3 region is CASRSGSTDTQYF. The CDR3 nucleotides are TGCGCCAGCAGGTCCGGTAGCACAGATACGCAGTATTTT. The chain recombines TRBV5-1 with TRBJ2-3; D is unclear. The CDR3 is 13 residues long. Germline V gene lookup returns CDR1 SGHRS and CDR2 YFSETQ. Trimming took 5 bases from V and 0 from J, leaving 7 bases between them.

This clone was seen only a few times. The chain carries TRBV6-5 and TRBJ2-3; D uncertain. Germline assignment: CDR1 MNHEY and CDR2 SVGAGI. V lost 6 bases and J 2 bases, leaving 6 bases between the germline ends. The CDR3 totals 12 residues. CDR3 nucleotides: TGTGCCAGCAGCGTAATCACAGATACGCAGTATTTT. Translating gives CASSVITDTQYF.

The chain links TRBV7-2 to TRBJ1-5; 7 nucleotides match TRBD1. This CDR3 comprises 14 residues. Germline V gene data show CDR1 as SGHTA and CDR2 as FQGNSA. V trimming: 1 base; J trimming: 7 bases; junction bases outside the gene matches: 4. The CDR3 region has the DNA TGTGCCAGCAGCTTAGGGGGACAGAGCCAGCCCCAGCATTTT. This translates into CASSLGGQSQPQHF.

The chain couples TRBV4-2 to TRBJ2-3; 9 positions match TRBD2. The CDR3 has 16 amino acids. CDR1 is LGHNA, CDR2 YNFKEQ, per germline. After removal of 1 base from V and 2 bases from J, the junction contained 4 bases not matched to a gene. CDR3 nucleotides: TGTGCCAGCAGCCAAGCCGGGACTAGCATCACAGATACGCAGTATTTT. Translated, it gives CASSQAGTSITDTQYF.

This clone was observed a handful of times. The chain carries TRBV5-6 and TRBJ2-7, with 11 bases lining up with TRBD2. V was clipped by 7 bases and J by 2 bases; unmatched bases: 5. In germline, CDR1 is SGHDT, CDR2 YYEEEE. The CDR3 has 14 residues. CDR3 DNA: TGTGCCAGCCGTCCTAGCGGGGGGACCTACGAGCAGTACTTC. The encoded protein is CASRPSGGTYEQYF.

By share, this clone ranks as medium-sized. The chain employs TRBV11-3 and TRBJ2-6; TRBD1 agrees at 9 bases. The CDR3 contains 18 residues. Trimming took 4 bases from V and 0 from J; bases not matched to a gene: 7. The germline CDR1 and CDR2 sequences are SGHNT and YENEEA. CDR3 bases: TGTGCCAGCAGCTCCTCCGGGACAGGGATCTCTGGGGCCAACGTCCTGACTTTC. Translating gives CASSSSGTGISGANVLTF.

This chain links TRBV28 with TRBJ2-7, with a tentative D call TRBD1 (6 bases). Trimming shortened V by 2 bases and J by 1 base, and 12 bases separated the two germline ends. The CDR3 runs 15 residues. CDR1 is MDHEN and CDR2 is SYDVKM in the germline V gene. The CDR3 DNA reads TGTGCCAGCAGTTTAGGGGGCAGCCTTTCCTACGAGCAGTACTTC. It encodes CASSLGGSLSYEQYF.

The chain joins TRBV11-3 to TRBJ1-2; D gene ambiguous. The ends were cut back, 5 bases at V and 4 bases at J, with 14 bases in the middle. The germline gives CDR1 SGHNT, CDR2 YENEEA. The CDR3 spans 14 residues. The DNA for the CDR3 is TGTGCCAGCAGCCGAGGAATGTGGGGCTATGGCTACACCTTC. Protein product: CASSRGMWGYGYTF. Looking up the rest from reference TRBV11-3 and TRBJ1-2 gives the full variable domain: EAGVVQSPRYKIIEKKQPVAFWCNPISGHNTLYWYLQNLGQGPELLIRYENEEAVDDSQLPKDRFSAERLKGVDSTLKIQPAELGDSAVYLCASSRGMWGYGYTFGSGTRLTVV.

This chain links TRBV28 with TRBJ1-5; D unclear. The CDR3 runs to 14 residues. V dropped 2 bases and J dropped 6 bases, with 11 bases sitting between them. In germline, CDR1 is MDHEN, CDR2 SYDVKM. This CDR3 is CASSLGVASQPQHF. CDR3 nucleotide sequence: TGTGCCAGCAGTTTAGGCGTGGCAAGTCAGCCCCAGCATTTT.

The V gene is TRBV25-1, the J gene TRBJ2-2, with D perhaps TRBD1 or TRBD2 (5 bases each). Germline V gene sequence: CDR1 MGHDK, CDR2 SYGVNS. V was pared by 1 base and J by 5 bases, with 11 bases between. The CDR3 length is 15 residues. CDR3 coding DNA: TGTGCCAGCAGTGAATCCGGGGCTGGGACCGGGGAGCTGTTTTTT. Translation gives CASSESGAGTGELFF.

This clone has only a few counts. The V gene is TRBV19, the J gene TRBJ2-3; the D gene is possibly TRBD2 (6 bases). V was cut by 1 base and J by 1 base, with 6 bases left in between. CDR1 is LNHDA and CDR2 is SQIVND in the germline V gene (reference sequence). CDR3 size: 14 residues. The chain's CDR3 is CASSIAGGTDTQYF. The CDR3, as DNA: TGTGCCAGTAGTATAGCGGGGGGCACAGATACGCAGTATTTT.

This clone was observed a single time. The gene calls are TRBV11-2 and TRBJ2-1; 9 bases agree with TRBD2. This CDR3 comprises 15 residues. Germline CDR1 reads SGHAT; CDR2 reads FQNNGV. V lost 7 bases, J lost 4 bases, and 8 bases stayed unmatched. CDR3 sequence reads: CASIQGSGGYNEQFF. The CDR3, as DNA: TGTGCCAGCATCCAGGGTAGCGGGGGATACAATGAGCAGTTCTTC.

V gene TRBV7-8 combines with J gene TRBJ1-5; D is perhaps TRBD1 (6 bases). Trimming cost V 5 bases and J 0 bases, with 11 bases left between them. In germline, CDR1 is SGHVS, CDR2 FQNEAQ. The CDR3 extends over 15 amino acids. The CDR3 DNA reads as TGTGCCAGCAGCCTAACAGGGTCTAGCAATCAGCCCCAGCATTTT. Translating it yields CASSLTGSSNQPQHF.

The chain recombines TRBV13 with TRBJ1-4; the D is unclear. The V end was cut by 6 bases, the J end by 0 bases, with 14 bases between. CDR1 and CDR2 from the germline V gene are PRHDT and FYEKMQ (reference sequence). This CDR3 is 16 amino acids long. The DNA of the CDR3 is TGTGCCAGCAGGCGACGGACCACTGCAACTAATGAAAAACTGTTTTTT. Its protein product is CASRRRTTATNEKLFF.

The chain employs TRBV7-6 and TRBJ1-1, with no clear D. The V gene lost 5 bases and the J gene lost 1 base, with 8 bases spanning the gap. The germline V gene has CDR1 SGHVS and CDR2 FNYEAQ. The CDR3 has 13 residues. The CDR3 bases are TGTGCCAGCAGCGAACAGACGAACACTGAAGCTTTCTTT. As protein: CASSEQTNTEAFF. The full variable domain, its missing parts supplied by reference TRBV7-6 and TRBJ1-1, is GAGVSQSPRYKVTKRGQDVALRCDPISGHVSLYWYRQALGQGPEFLTYFNYEAQQDKSGLPNDRFSAERPEGSISTLTIQRTEQRDSAMYRCASSEQTNTEAFFGQGTRLTVV.

The J gene is TRBJ1-1, the V gene TRBV28, with a possible D match to TRBD1 (5 bases). Trimming took 5 bases from V and 1 from J, leaving 11 bases between them. Germline lookup yields CDR1 MDHEN and CDR2 SYDVKM. This CDR3 spans 14 amino acids. CDR3 DNA: TGTGCCAGCAGTAAGCAGGGCCCGAACACTGAAGCTTTCTTT. Translating gives CASSKQGPNTEAFF.

CDR3 in DNA: TGTGCCAGCAGCACTCAGACAGGGGGCGTGTTGGACGAAGCTTTCTTT. Amino acid sequence: CASSTQTGGVLDEAFF. The chain couples TRBV9 to TRBJ1-1, with 10 positions matching TRBD1. This CDR3 spans 16 amino acids. The germline gives CDR1 SGDLS, CDR2 YYNGEE. V was clipped by 4 bases and J by 8 bases; unmatched bases: 14.

The chain carries TRBV6-1 and TRBJ2-7; D not resolved. Trimming stripped 2 bases from V and 4 bases from J, with 6 bases between. This CDR3 has 12 amino acids. Germline V gene sequence: CDR1 MNHNS, CDR2 SASEGT. CDR3 region: CASSERLYEQYF. The CDR3, as DNA: TGTGCCAGCAGTGAACGACTGTACGAGCAGTACTTC.

The chain employs TRBV6-5 and TRBJ1-4, with TRBD1 identical over 8 bases. The CDR3 runs 14 residues. Germline-derived CDR1 and CDR2 are MNHEY and SVGAGI. Trimming took 2 bases from V and 5 from J; bases not matched to a gene: 1. The CDR3 DNA sequence: TGTGCCAGCAGTTACAGACAGGGGAATGAAAAACTGTTTTTT. It translates to CASSYRQGNEKLFF.

This clone was observed a few times. The chain couples TRBV5-1 to TRBJ2-4, with D unclear. This CDR3 spans 14 amino acids. V lost 4 bases, J lost 0 bases, and 8 bases lay in between. The germline CDR1 and CDR2 sequences are SGHRS and YFSETQ. The CDR3 is CASSDVGAKNIQYF. In DNA, the CDR3 is TGCGCCAGCAGCGACGTGGGAGCCAAAAACATTCAGTACTTC.

The genes are TRBV2 and TRBJ2-2, with D tentatively TRBD2 (7 bases). Germline V gene lookup returns CDR1 SNHLY and CDR2 FYNNEI. The V end lost 4 bases, the J end lost 4 bases, and 16 bases lay between the germline ends. This CDR3 spans 16 amino acids. CDR3 sequence reads: CASSGGGGVSTGELFF. CDR3 coding DNA: TGTGCCAGCAGTGGCGGCGGGGGCGTTAGCACCGGGGAGCTGTTTTTT.

This clone has only a few counts. The chain couples TRBV7-3 to TRBJ2-6; no clear D. The CDR3 is 13 amino acids. Per germline, CDR1 SGHTA and CDR2 FQGTGA. Trimming removed 6 bases from V and 2 bases from J, with 5 bases in between. The CDR3 here is CASRGPGANVLTF. The CDR3 coding sequence is TGTGCCAGCAGGGGTCCTGGGGCCAACGTCCTGACTTTC.

This rearrangement joins TRBV5-4 to TRBJ2-7, with a weak D call TRBD1 (6 bases). V lost 2 bases and J 7 bases, leaving 25 bases between the germline ends. CDR3 length: 17 residues. The germline CDR1 and CDR2 sequences are SGHNT and YYREEE (reference sequence). CDR3 amino acids: CASSFGGGQGSFGEQYF. The CDR3 nucleotides read TGTGCCAGCAGCTTTGGGGGCGGGCAGGGGTCCTTCGGAGAGCAGTACTTC.

This rearrangement joins TRBV6-6 to TRBJ2-3; TRBD2 aligns across 7 bases. V lost 5 bases, J lost 7 bases, and 6 bases stayed unmatched. The CDR3 has 13 residues. CDR1 and CDR2 from the germline V gene are MNHNY and SVGAGI (reference sequence). CDR3 residues: CASSQTGGHTQYF. In DNA form, the CDR3 reads TGTGCCAGCAGTCAGACGGGGGGTCATACGCAGTATTTT.

The CDR3 region is CASSFHTRQPQHF. DNA for the CDR3: TGTGCCAGCAGCTTCCACACGAGGCAGCCCCAGCATTTT. V and J are TRBV7-6 and TRBJ1-5, with D uncertain. Germline lookup yields CDR1 SGHVS and CDR2 FNYEAQ. The CDR3 has 13 residues. With 3 bases removed from V and 7 bases from J, the gap between germline ends came to 10 bases.

V usage is TRBV7-9 and J usage is TRBJ2-3; tentative D call: TRBD2 (5 bases). The CDR3 extends over 15 amino acids. Germline CDR1 and CDR2: SEHNR and FQNEAQ (reference sequence). The germline V and J ends were trimmed by 2 bases and 5 bases, with 14 bases remaining between them. The CDR3 is CASSLNELARDTQYF. The CDR3 DNA follows: TGTGCCAGCAGCTTAAATGAGCTAGCTCGAGATACGCAGTATTTT.

This clone was seen once. The CDR3 is CAISETSEDETQYF. The DNA of the CDR3 is TGTGCCATCAGTGAGACTAGCGAGGATGAGACCCAGTACTTC. The chain links TRBV10-3 to TRBJ2-5; 7 bases align to TRBD2. The CDR3 contains 14 residues. Germline CDR1 ENHRY, CDR2 SYGVKD. V dropped 2 bases and J dropped 5; count of bases not matched to a gene: 5.

The V call is TRBV29-1, the J call TRBJ2-3, with D hard to call. V was trimmed by 4 bases and J by 2 bases, leaving 4 bases between them. The CDR3 covers 11 residues. The V gene's germline CDR1 is SQVTM and CDR2 ANQGSEA. CDR3 nucleotides: TGCAGCGTTGCCCTCACAGATACGCAGTATTTT. Amino acids: CSVALTDTQYF.

The chain is built from TRBV20-1 and TRBJ2-1; no clear D gene. CDR1 is DFQATT and CDR2 is SNEGSKA in the germline V gene (reference sequence). The CDR3 sequence is 11 residues long. V was cut by 5 bases and J by 4 bases, with 6 bases left in between. The chain's CDR3 is CSAVTYNEQFF. The CDR3 bases are TGCAGTGCTGTCACATACAATGAGCAGTTCTTC.